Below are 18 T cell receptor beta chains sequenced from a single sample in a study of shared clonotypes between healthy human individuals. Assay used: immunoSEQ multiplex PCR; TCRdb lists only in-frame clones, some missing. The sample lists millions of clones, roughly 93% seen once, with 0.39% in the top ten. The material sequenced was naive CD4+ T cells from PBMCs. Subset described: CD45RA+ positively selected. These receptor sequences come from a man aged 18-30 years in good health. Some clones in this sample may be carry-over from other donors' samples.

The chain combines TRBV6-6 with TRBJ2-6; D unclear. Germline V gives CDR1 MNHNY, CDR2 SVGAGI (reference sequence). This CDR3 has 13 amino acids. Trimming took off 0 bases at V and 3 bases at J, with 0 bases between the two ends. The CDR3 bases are TGTGCCAGCAGTTACTCTGGGGCCAACGTCCTGACTTTC. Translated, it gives CASSYSGANVLTF.

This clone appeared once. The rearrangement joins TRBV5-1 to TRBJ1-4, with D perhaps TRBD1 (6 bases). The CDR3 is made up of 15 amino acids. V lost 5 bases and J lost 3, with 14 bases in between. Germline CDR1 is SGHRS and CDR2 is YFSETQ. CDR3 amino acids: CASRDPTGANEKLFF. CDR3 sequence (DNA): TGCGCCAGCAGGGACCCGACAGGAGCTAATGAAAAACTGTTTTTT.

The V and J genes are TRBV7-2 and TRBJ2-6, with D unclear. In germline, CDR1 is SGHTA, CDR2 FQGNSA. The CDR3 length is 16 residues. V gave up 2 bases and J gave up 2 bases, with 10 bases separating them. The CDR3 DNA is TGTGCCAGCAGCTTAATTGTAACCGCTGGGGCCAACGTCCTGACTTTC. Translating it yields CASSLIVTAGANVLTF.

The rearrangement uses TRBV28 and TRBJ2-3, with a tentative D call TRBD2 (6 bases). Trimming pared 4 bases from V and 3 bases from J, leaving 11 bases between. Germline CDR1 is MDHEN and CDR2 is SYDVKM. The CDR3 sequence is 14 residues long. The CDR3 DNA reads TGTGCCAGCAGTTGGAACCGGGGGACAGATACGCAGTATTTT. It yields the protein CASSWNRGTDTQYF. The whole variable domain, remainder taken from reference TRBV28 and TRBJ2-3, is DVKVTQSSRYLVKRTGEKVFLECVQDMDHENMFWYRQDPGLGLRLIYFSYDVKMKEKGDIPEGYSVSREKKERFSLILESASTNQTSMYLCASSWNRGTDTQYFGPGTRLTVL.

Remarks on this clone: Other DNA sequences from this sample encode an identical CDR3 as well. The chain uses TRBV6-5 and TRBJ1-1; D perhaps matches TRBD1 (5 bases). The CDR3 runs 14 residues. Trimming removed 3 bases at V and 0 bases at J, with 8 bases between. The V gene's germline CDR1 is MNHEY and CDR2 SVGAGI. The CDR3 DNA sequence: TGTGCCAGCAGTTATGGGACGTTGAACACTGAAGCTTTCTTT. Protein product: CASSYGTLNTEAFF.

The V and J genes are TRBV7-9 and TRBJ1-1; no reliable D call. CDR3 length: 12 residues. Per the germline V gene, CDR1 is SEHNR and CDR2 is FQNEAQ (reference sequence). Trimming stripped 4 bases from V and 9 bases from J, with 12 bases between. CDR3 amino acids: CASSSPLGKAFF. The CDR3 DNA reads TGTGCCAGCAGCTCACCACTAGGAAAAGCTTTCTTT.

The CDR3 DNA is TGTGCCTGGAGTCCCCGGTCTCTGCGCGGGGAGCTGTTTTTT. It yields the protein CAWSPRSLRGELFF. The genes are TRBV30 and TRBJ2-2; D remains ambiguous. The V end lost 2 bases, the J end lost 7 bases, and 14 bases lay between the germline ends. Germline V gene data show CDR1 as GTSNPN and CDR2 as SVGIG (reference sequence). CDR3 length equals 14 residues.

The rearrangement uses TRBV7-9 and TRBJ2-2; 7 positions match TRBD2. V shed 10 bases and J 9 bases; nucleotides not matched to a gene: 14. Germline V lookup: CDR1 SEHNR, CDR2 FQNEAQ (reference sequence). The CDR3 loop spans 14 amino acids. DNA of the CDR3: TGTGCCACGCTGGGGACTACCCAAAGATGGGAGCTGTTTTTT. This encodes CATLGTTQRWELFF.

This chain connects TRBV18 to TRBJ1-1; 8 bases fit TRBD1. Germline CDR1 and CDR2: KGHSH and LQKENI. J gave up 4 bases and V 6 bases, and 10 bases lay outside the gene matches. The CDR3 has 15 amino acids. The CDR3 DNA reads TGTGCCAGCTCTCCGACGGGACAGGCAGCCACTGAAGCTTTCTTT. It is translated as CASSPTGQAATEAFF.

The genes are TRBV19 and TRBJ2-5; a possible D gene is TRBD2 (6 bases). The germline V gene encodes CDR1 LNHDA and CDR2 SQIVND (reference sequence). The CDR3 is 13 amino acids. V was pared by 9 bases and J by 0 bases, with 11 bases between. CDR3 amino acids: CASRRVNQETQYF. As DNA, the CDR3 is TGTGCCAGCCGGAGGGTGAACCAAGAGACCCAGTACTTC.

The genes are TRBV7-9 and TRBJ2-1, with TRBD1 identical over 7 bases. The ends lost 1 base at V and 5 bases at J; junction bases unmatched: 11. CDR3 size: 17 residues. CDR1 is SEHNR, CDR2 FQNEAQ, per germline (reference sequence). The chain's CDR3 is CASSLGGTAYADNEQFF. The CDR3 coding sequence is TGTGCCAGCAGCTTAGGGGGGACAGCCTATGCCGACAATGAGCAGTTCTTC.

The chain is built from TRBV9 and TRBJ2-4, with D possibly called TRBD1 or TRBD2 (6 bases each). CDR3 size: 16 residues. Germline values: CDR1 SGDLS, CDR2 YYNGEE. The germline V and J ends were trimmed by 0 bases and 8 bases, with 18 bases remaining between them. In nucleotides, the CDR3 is TGTGCCAGCAGCGTAGCGGGGGCCACCGGCCCGGACATTCAGTACTTC. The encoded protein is CASSVAGATGPDIQYF.

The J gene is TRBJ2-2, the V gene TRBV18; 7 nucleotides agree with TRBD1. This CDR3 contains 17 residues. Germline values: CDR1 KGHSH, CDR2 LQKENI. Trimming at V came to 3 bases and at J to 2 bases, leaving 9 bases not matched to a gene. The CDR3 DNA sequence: TGTGCCAGCTCACCCGCGTTGGGACAGCTCAACACCGGGGAGCTGTTTTTT. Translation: CASSPALGQLNTGELFF.

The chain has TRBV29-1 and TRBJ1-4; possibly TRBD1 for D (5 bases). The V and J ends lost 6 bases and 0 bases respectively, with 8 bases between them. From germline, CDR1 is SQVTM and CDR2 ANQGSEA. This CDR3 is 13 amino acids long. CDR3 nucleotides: TGCAGCGTAAGGGGAGCAACTAATGAAAAACTGTTTTTT. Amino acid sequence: CSVRGATNEKLFF.

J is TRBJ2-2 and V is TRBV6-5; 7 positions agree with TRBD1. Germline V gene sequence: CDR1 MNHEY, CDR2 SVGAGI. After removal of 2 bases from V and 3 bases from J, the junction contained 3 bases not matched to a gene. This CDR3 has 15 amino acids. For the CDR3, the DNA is TGTGCCAGCAGTTACACGGGACAGTACACCGGGGAGCTGTTTTTT. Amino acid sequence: CASSYTGQYTGELFF.

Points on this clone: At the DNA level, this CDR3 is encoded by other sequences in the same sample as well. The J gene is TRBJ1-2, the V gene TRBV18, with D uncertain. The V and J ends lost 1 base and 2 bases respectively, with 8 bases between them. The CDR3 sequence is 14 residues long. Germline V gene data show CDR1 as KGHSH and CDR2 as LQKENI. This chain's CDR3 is CASSPQGQNYGYTF. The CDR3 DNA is TGTGCCAGCTCACCACAAGGTCAGAACTATGGCTACACCTTC.

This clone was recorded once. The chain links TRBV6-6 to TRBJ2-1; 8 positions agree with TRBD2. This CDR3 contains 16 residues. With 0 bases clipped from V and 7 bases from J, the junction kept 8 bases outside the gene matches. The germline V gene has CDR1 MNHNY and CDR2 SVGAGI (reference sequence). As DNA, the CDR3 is TGTGCCAGCAGTTACTCGGCCAGCGGGAGTAGAAATGAGCAGTTCTTC. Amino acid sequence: CASSYSASGSRNEQFF.

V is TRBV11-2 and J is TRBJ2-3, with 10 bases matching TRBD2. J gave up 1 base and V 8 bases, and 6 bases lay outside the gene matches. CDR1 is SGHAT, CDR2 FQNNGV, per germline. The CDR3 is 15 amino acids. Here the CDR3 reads CASHLAGAGTDTQYF. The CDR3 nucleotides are TGTGCCAGCCACCTAGCGGGAGCGGGCACAGATACGCAGTATTTT.